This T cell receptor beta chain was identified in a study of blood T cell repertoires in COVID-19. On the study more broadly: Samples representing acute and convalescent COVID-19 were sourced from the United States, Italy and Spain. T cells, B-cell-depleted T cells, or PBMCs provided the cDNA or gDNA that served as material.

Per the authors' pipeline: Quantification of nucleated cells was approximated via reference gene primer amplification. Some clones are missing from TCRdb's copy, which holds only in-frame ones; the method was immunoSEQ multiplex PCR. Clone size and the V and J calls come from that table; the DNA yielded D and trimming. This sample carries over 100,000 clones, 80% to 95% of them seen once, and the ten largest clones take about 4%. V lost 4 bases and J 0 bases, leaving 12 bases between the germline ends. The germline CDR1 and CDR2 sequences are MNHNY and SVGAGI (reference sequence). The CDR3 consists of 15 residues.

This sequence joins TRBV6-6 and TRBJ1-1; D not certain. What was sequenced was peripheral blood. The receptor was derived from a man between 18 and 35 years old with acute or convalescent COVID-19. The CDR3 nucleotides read TGTGCCAGCAGTTTCCCTCGCGAGATGAACACTGAAGCTTTCTTT. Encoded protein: CASSFPREMNTEAFF.